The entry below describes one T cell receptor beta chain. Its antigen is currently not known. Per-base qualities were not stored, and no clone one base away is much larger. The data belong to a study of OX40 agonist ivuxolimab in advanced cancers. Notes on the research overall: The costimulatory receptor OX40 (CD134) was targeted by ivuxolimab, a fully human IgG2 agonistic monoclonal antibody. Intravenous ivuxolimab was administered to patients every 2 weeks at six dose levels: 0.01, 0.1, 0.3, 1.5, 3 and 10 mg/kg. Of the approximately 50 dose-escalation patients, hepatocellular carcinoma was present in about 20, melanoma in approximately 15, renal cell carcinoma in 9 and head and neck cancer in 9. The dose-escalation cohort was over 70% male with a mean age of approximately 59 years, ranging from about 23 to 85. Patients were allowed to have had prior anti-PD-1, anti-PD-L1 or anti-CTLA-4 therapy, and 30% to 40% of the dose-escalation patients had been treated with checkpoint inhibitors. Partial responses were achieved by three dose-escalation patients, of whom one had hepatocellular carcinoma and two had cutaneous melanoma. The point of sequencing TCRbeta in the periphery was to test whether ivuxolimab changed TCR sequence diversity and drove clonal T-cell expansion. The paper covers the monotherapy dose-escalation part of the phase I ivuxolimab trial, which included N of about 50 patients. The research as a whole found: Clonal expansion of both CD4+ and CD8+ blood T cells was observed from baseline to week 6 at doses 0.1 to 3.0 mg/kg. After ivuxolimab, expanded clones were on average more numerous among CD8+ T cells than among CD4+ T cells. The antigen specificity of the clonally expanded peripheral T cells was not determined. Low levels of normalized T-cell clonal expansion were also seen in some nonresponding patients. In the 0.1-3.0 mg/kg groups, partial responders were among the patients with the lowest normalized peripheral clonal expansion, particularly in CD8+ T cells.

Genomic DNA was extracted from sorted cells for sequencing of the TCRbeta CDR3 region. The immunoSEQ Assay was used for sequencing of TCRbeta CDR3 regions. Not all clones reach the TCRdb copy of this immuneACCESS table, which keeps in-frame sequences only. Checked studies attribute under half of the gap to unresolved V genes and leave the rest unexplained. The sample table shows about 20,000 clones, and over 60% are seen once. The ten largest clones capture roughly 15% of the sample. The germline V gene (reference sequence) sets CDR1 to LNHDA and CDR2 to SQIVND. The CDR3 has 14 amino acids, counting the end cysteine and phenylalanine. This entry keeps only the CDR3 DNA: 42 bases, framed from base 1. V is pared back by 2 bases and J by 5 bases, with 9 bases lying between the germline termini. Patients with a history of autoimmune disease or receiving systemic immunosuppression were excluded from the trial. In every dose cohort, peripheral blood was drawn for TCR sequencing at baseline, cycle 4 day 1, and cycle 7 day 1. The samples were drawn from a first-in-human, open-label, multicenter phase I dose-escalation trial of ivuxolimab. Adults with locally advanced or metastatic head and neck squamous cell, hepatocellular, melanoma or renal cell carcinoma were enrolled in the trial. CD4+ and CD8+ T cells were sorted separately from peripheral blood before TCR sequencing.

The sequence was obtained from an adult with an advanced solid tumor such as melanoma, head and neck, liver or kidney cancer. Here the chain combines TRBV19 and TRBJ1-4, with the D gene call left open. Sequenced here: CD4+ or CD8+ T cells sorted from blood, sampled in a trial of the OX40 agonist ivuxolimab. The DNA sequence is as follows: TGTGCCAGTAGTATACGAGCCACAAATGAAAAACTGTTTTTT. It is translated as CASSIRATNEKLFF.